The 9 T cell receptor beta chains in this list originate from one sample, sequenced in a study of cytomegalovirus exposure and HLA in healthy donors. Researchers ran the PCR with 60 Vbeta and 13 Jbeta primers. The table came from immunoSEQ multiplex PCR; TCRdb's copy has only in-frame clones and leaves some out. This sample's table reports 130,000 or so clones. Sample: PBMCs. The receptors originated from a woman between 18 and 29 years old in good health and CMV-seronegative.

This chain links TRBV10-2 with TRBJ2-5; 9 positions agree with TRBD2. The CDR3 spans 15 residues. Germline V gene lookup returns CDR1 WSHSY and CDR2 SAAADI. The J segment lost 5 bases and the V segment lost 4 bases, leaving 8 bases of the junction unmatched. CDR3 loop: CASSGRAGGPETQYF. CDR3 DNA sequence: TGCGCCAGCAGTGGGAGGGCGGGAGGGCCGGAGACCCAGTACTTC.

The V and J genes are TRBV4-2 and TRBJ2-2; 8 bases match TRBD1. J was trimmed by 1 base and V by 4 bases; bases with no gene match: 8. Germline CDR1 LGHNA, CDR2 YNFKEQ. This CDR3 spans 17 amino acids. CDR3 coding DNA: TGTGCCAGCAGCCTAGCGACCGGGACAGGGAACACCGGGGAGCTGTTTTTT. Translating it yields CASSLATGTGNTGELFF.

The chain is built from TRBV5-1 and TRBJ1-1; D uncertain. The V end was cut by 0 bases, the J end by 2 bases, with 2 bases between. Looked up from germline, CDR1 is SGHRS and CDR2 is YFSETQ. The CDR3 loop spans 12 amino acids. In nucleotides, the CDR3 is TGCGCCAGCAGCTTGGCTAACACTGAAGCTTTCTTT. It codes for CASSLANTEAFF. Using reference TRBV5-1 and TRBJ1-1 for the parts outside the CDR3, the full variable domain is KAGVTQTPRYLIKTRGQQVTLSCSPISGHRSVSWYQQTPGQGLQFLFEYFSETQRNKGNFPGRFSGRQFSNSRSEMNVSTLELGDSALYLCASSLANTEAFFGQGTRLTVV.

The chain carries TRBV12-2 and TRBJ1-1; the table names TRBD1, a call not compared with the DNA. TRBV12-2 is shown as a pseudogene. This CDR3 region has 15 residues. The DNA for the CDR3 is TGTGCAAGTCGCTATGGGGACAGTGTTGACACTGAAGCTTTCTTT. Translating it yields CASRYGDSVDTEAFF.

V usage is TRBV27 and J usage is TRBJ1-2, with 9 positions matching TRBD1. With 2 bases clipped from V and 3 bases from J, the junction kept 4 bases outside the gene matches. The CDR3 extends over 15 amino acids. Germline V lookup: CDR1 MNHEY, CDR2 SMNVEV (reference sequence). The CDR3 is CASSLRQGVYYGYTF. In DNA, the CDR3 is TGTGCCAGCAGTTTAAGACAGGGGGTGTACTATGGCTACACCTTC.

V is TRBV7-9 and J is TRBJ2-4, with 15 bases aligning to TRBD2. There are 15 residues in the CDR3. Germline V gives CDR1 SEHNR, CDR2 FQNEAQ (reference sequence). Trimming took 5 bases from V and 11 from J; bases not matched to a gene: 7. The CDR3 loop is CASSSWTSGREVQYF. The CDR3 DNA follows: TGTGCCAGCAGCAGCTGGACTAGCGGGAGGGAGGTTCAGTACTTC.

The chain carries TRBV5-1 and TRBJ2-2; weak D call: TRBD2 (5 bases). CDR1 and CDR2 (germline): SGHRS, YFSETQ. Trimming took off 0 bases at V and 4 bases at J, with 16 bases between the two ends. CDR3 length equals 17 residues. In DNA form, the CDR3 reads TGCGCCAGCAGCTTGGAGACGCAGAGCGGAACCACCGGGGAGCTGTTTTTT. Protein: CASSLETQSGTTGELFF.

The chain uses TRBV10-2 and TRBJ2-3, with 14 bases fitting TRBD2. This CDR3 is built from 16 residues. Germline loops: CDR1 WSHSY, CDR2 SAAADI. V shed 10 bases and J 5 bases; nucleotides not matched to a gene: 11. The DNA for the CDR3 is TGCGCCACATACAGCGGACTAGCGGGAGGATTAGATACGCAGTATTTT. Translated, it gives CATYSGLAGGLDTQYF.

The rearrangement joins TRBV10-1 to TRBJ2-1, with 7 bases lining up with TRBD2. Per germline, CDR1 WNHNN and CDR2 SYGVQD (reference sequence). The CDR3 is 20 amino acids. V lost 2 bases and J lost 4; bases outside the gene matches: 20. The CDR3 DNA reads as TGCGCCAGCAGTGAGAGCTCGAGACTAGCAAAAGAAAACCTATACAATGAGCAGTTCTTC. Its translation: CASSESSRLAKENLYNEQFF.